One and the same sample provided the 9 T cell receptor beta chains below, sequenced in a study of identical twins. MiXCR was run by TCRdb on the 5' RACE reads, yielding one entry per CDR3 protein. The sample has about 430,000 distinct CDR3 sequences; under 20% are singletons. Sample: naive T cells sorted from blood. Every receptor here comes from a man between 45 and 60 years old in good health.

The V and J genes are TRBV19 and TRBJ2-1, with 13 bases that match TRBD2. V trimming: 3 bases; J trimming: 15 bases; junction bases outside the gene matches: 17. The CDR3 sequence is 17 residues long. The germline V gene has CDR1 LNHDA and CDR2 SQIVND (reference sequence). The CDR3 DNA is TGTGCCAGTAGTATCGGCCTCCGACTAGCGGGGGGACGAGGGTCGTTCTTC. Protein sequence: CASSIGLRLAGGRGSFF.

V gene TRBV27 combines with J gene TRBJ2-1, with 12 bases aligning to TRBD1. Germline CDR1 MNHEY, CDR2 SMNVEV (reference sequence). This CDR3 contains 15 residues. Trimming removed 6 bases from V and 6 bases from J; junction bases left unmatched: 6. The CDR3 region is CASSTGTGGFNEQFF. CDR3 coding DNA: TGTGCCAGCAGCACCGGGACAGGGGGCTTCAATGAGCAGTTCTTC.

CDR3 sequence (DNA): TGTGCCATCAGTGAGCACGGCTACGAGCAGTACTTC. Translating gives CAISEHGYEQYF. The chain links TRBV10-3 to TRBJ2-7; D is unresolved. Germline V gene sequence: CDR1 ENHRY, CDR2 SYGVKD. The CDR3 contains 12 residues. Trimming cost V 2 bases and J 3 bases, with 5 bases left between them.

The CDR3 is CASSQDLARIYEQYF. The DNA for the CDR3 is TGCGCCAGCAGCCAAGATCTTGCTAGAATCTACGAGCAGTACTTC. The chain combines TRBV4-3 with TRBJ2-7, with no clear D. The length of the CDR3 is 15 residues. Germline-derived CDR1 and CDR2 are LGHNA and YSLEER. The V gene lost 0 bases and the J gene lost 3 bases, with 12 bases spanning the gap.

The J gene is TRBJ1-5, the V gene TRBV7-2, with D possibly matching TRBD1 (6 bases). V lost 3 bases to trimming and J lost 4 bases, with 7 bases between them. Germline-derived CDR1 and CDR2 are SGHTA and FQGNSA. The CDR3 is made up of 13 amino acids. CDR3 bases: TGTGCCAGCAGCTTTGACAGGAATCAGCCCCAGCATTTT. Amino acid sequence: CASSFDRNQPQHF.

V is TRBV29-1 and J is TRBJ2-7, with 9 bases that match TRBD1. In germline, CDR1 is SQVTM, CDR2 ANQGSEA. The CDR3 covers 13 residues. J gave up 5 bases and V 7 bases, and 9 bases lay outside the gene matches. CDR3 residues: CSAATGGGDEQYF. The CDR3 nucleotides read TGCAGCGCCGCAACAGGGGGCGGGGACGAGCAGTACTTC.

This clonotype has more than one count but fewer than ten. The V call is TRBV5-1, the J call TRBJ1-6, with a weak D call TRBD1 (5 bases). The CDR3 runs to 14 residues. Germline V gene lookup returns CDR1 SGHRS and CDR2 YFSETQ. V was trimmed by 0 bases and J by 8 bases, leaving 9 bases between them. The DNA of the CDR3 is TGCGCCAGCAGCTTGGTCAGGGATGATTCACCCCTCCACTTT. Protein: CASSLVRDDSPLHF.

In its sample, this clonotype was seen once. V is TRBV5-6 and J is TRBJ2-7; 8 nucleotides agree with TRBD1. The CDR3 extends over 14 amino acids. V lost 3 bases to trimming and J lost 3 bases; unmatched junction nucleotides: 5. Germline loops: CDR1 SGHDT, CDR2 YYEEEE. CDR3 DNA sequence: TGTGCCAGCAGCTATGGACAGGGAGTCTACGAGCAGTACTTC. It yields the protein CASSYGQGVYEQYF.

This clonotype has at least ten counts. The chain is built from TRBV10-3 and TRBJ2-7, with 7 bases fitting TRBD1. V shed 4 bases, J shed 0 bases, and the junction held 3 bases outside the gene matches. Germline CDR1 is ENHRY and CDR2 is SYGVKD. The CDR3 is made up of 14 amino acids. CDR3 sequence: CAISGRDSSYEQYF. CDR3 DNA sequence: TGTGCCATCAGTGGCCGGGACAGCTCCTACGAGCAGTACTTC.